A selection of T cell receptor beta chains follows, all from one sample in a study of T cell repertoires in cytomegalovirus infection. Which antigens these TCRs recognize remains unknown. TCRdb analysed the reads with MiXCR anew, one entry per CDR3 protein. Among more than 300,000 distinct CDR3 sequences listed, roughly 36% were seen once. Sequences were derived from cultured PBMCs, sampled from culture after CMV antigen stimulation. These receptors all come from a human donor in good health (CMV status not recorded). Some clones in this sample may be carry-over from other donors' samples. The CDR3 runs from the conserved cysteine through the conserved F or W. Fields, in order: D gene, J gene, V gene, CDR3 length, clone size, CDR3 DNA, CDR3 protein. D genes are given only for firm matches. Clone size is stated in some rows and not others, as once, few, many or a class when expanded.

d_call: NA
j_call: TRBJ2-3
v_call: TRBV7-9
cdr3_length: 15
clone_size: NA
cdr3_nt: TGTGCCAGCACCCCGTTGGGGCAGAACACAGATACGCAGTATTTT
cdr3_aa: CASTPLGQNTDTQYF

d_call: TRBD2
j_call: TRBJ2-7
v_call: TRBV25-1
cdr3_length: 15
clone_size: many
cdr3_nt: TGTGCCAGCAGTGATCTAGCGGGAGTTGGCTACGAGCAGTACTTC
cdr3_aa: CASSDLAGVGYEQYF

d_call: TRBD2
j_call: TRBJ2-2
v_call: TRBV20-1
cdr3_length: 17
clone_size: NA
cdr3_nt: TGCAGTGCTAGAACCTCCTGGGGGGGAGGGATCACCGGGGAGCTGTTTTTT
cdr3_aa: CSARTSWGGGITGELFF

d_call: TRBD2
j_call: TRBJ2-3
v_call: TRBV7-6
cdr3_length: 16
clone_size: many
cdr3_nt: TGTGCCAGCAGCTTTCAGACTAGCGGAAACACAGATACGCAGTATTTT
cdr3_aa: CASSFQTSGNTDTQYF

d_call: TRBD1
j_call: TRBJ2-5
v_call: TRBV7-2
cdr3_length: 15
clone_size: few
cdr3_nt: TGTGCCAGCAGCCCAGGGGCCAGGGGGCCGGAGACCCAGTACTTC
cdr3_aa: CASSPGARGPETQYF

d_call: NA
j_call: TRBJ2-2
v_call: TRBV10-3
cdr3_length: 13
clone_size: NA
cdr3_nt: TGTGCCATCAGCGACGTAGGCACCGGGGAGCTGTTTTTT
cdr3_aa: CAISDVGTGELFF

d_call: TRBD2
j_call: TRBJ2-1
v_call: TRBV7-6
cdr3_length: 17
clone_size: many
cdr3_nt: TGTGCCAGCAGTTCGCCTACCGGGACTAGCGGGAGTGATGAGCAGTTCTTC
cdr3_aa: CASSSPTGTSGSDEQFF

d_call: NA
j_call: TRBJ1-1
v_call: TRBV7-9
cdr3_length: 18
clone_size: once
cdr3_nt: TGTGCCAGCAGCTTAGTAGGCTCGGGCAGCTTGGTTAACACTGAAGCTTTCTTT
cdr3_aa: CASSLVGSGSLVNTEAFF

d_call: TRBD1
j_call: TRBJ2-1
v_call: TRBV6-2/TRBV6-3
cdr3_length: 14
clone_size: many
cdr3_nt: TGTGCCAGCAGTCCCCAGGGGGCTTACAATGAGCAGTTCTTC
cdr3_aa: CASSPQGAYNEQFF

d_call: TRBD2
j_call: TRBJ2-2
v_call: TRBV6-2/TRBV6-3
cdr3_length: 18
clone_size: few
cdr3_nt: TGTGCCAGCAGTTACCTAATAACTAGCGGAGCTACGGGCCGGGAGCTGTTTTTT
cdr3_aa: CASSYLITSGATGRELFF

d_call: NA
j_call: TRBJ1-4
v_call: TRBV4-1
cdr3_length: 15
clone_size: NA
cdr3_nt: TGCGCCAGCAGCCAAGTGGGCGTCCCCCCACAAAAACTGTTTTTT
cdr3_aa: CASSQVGVPPQKLFF

d_call: NA
j_call: TRBJ2-3
v_call: TRBV7-6
cdr3_length: 15
clone_size: NA
cdr3_nt: TGTGCCAGCAGCCCCGTGGAGCAGCCCACAGATACGCAGTATTTT
cdr3_aa: CASSPVEQPTDTQYF

d_call: NA
j_call: TRBJ2-2
v_call: TRBV24-1
cdr3_length: 15
clone_size: NA
cdr3_nt: TGTGCCACCGGGGTTCGGGGACAGAACACCGGGGAGCTGTTTTTT
cdr3_aa: CATGVRGQNTGELFF

d_call: TRBD2
j_call: TRBJ2-1
v_call: TRBV18
cdr3_length: 16
clone_size: few
cdr3_nt: TGTGCCAGCTTCGTGAAAGAGACTAGCGGGGGGAATGAGCAGTTCTTC
cdr3_aa: CASFVKETSGGNEQFF

d_call: TRBD1
j_call: TRBJ2-7
v_call: TRBV9
cdr3_length: 14
clone_size: NA
cdr3_nt: TGTGCCAGCAGCTTGGGAGCGGACAGGGACGAGCAGTACTTC
cdr3_aa: CASSLGADRDEQYF

d_call: NA
j_call: TRBJ2-2
v_call: TRBV7-9
cdr3_length: 15
clone_size: NA
cdr3_nt: TGTGCCAGCAGCTTGGAAGGACTGAACACCGGGGAGCTGTTTTTT
cdr3_aa: CASSLEGLNTGELFF

d_call: TRBD2
j_call: TRBJ2-7
v_call: TRBV6-4
cdr3_length: 16
clone_size: few
cdr3_nt: TGTGCCAGCAGTGCCCGCGGAGTAGCGGGAGTCGACGAGCAGTACTTC
cdr3_aa: CASSARGVAGVDEQYF

d_call: NA
j_call: TRBJ1-2
v_call: TRBV7-2
cdr3_length: 14
clone_size: NA
cdr3_nt: TGTGCCAGCAGCCCGAGCATTGCCCCGTATGGCTACACCTTC
cdr3_aa: CASSPSIAPYGYTF

d_call: TRBD2
j_call: TRBJ2-1
v_call: TRBV2
cdr3_length: 15
clone_size: NA
cdr3_nt: TGTGCCAGCAGTGTTTTACTAGCGGGGGTTAATGAGCAGTTCTTC
cdr3_aa: CASSVLLAGVNEQFF

d_call: NA
j_call: TRBJ2-3
v_call: TRBV9
cdr3_length: 13
clone_size: few
cdr3_nt: TGTGCCAGCAGCGTAGCCCCAGCAGATACGCAGTATTTT
cdr3_aa: CASSVAPADTQYF

d_call: NA
j_call: TRBJ2-7
v_call: TRBV5-1
cdr3_length: 15
clone_size: NA
cdr3_nt: TGCGCCAGCAGCCCCCAAGGGGGGGATACCTACGAGCAGTACTTC
cdr3_aa: CASSPQGGDTYEQYF

d_call: TRBD2
j_call: TRBJ2-5
v_call: TRBV7-2
cdr3_length: 15
clone_size: many
cdr3_nt: TGTGCCAGCAGCTTAAGCGGGACCAACCAAGAGACCCAGTACTTC
cdr3_aa: CASSLSGTNQETQYF

d_call: NA
j_call: TRBJ1-1
v_call: TRBV5-6
cdr3_length: 13
clone_size: NA
cdr3_nt: TGTGCCAGCAGCTTGGGGGACGTAACTGAAGCTTTCTTT
cdr3_aa: CASSLGDVTEAFF

d_call: NA
j_call: TRBJ1-1
v_call: TRBV12-3/TRBV12-4
cdr3_length: 13
clone_size: NA
cdr3_nt: TGTGCCAGCAGCCCCACCTTCGAAACTGAAGCTTTCTTT
cdr3_aa: CASSPTFETEAFF

d_call: NA
j_call: TRBJ2-1
v_call: TRBV20-1
cdr3_length: 14
clone_size: few
cdr3_nt: TGCAGTGCTAGAGAGGACTACTCCTACAATGAGCAGTTCTTC
cdr3_aa: CSAREDYSYNEQFF

d_call: TRBD2
j_call: TRBJ2-7
v_call: TRBV20-1
cdr3_length: 14
clone_size: NA
cdr3_nt: TGCAGTGCCATACCGGGACTAGCGGACTACGAGCAGTACTTC
cdr3_aa: CSAIPGLADYEQYF

d_call: TRBD2
j_call: TRBJ2-7
v_call: TRBV11-1
cdr3_length: 16
clone_size: few
cdr3_nt: TGTGCCAGCAGCGAATTTTTAGCGGGGAGCTCCTACGAGCAGTACTTC
cdr3_aa: CASSEFLAGSSYEQYF

d_call: TRBD2
j_call: TRBJ2-1
v_call: TRBV6-2/TRBV6-3
cdr3_length: 12
clone_size: NA
cdr3_nt: TGTGCCAGCAGTCCGTCGATGGCGGGAGAGTTCTTC
cdr3_aa: CASSPSMAGEFF

d_call: TRBD2
j_call: TRBJ2-1
v_call: TRBV18
cdr3_length: 16
clone_size: NA
cdr3_nt: TGTGCCAGCTCCGCGATTTCTAGCGGGAGGGCAGGGGAGCAGTTCTTC
cdr3_aa: CASSAISSGRAGEQFF

d_call: TRBD1
j_call: TRBJ1-4
v_call: TRBV6-1
cdr3_length: 14
clone_size: few
cdr3_nt: TGTGCCAGCAGAAGGACAGGAGGGAATGAAAAACTGTTTTTT
cdr3_aa: CASRRTGGNEKLFF

d_call: TRBD1
j_call: TRBJ1-2
v_call: TRBV20-1
cdr3_length: 13
clone_size: NA
cdr3_nt: TGCAGTGCTAGTGAGGACAGGGACTATGGCTACACCTTC
cdr3_aa: CSASEDRDYGYTF

d_call: NA
j_call: TRBJ2-7
v_call: TRBV4-1
cdr3_length: 15
clone_size: NA
cdr3_nt: TGCGCCAGCAGCTCCCAGGCAGGGACGAACAACGAGCAGTACTTC
cdr3_aa: CASSSQAGTNNEQYF

d_call: NA
j_call: TRBJ1-4
v_call: TRBV24-1
cdr3_length: 14
clone_size: NA
cdr3_nt: TGTGCCACCAGTGACCGCAGGGCTCCTGAAAAACTGTTTTTT
cdr3_aa: CATSDRRAPEKLFF

d_call: NA
j_call: TRBJ2-1
v_call: TRBV19
cdr3_length: 13
clone_size: NA
cdr3_nt: TGTGCCAGTAGTATCATGGCCGGAACTGAGCAGTTCTTC
cdr3_aa: CASSIMAGTEQFF

d_call: TRBD2
j_call: TRBJ2-3
v_call: TRBV10-2
cdr3_length: 19
clone_size: NA
cdr3_nt: TGCGCCAGCAGTGACCCTTATGGCGGGAGCCACCCTAGCACAGATACGCAGTATTTT
cdr3_aa: CASSDPYGGSHPSTDTQYF

d_call: NA
j_call: TRBJ1-1
v_call: TRBV6-1
cdr3_length: 13
clone_size: NA
cdr3_nt: TGTGCCGGCCGGGGGAGGGCAAGCACTGAAGCTTTCTTT
cdr3_aa: CAGRGRASTEAFF

d_call: TRBD1
j_call: TRBJ2-5
v_call: TRBV7-6
cdr3_length: 15
clone_size: few
cdr3_nt: TGTGCCAGCAGCTTTAGGACAGGGGCTATCGAGACCCAGTACTTC
cdr3_aa: CASSFRTGAIETQYF

d_call: TRBD2
j_call: TRBJ2-1
v_call: TRBV27
cdr3_length: 23
clone_size: NA
cdr3_nt: TGTGCCAGCAGCCGCACTTTGGGGGCGCAGGGACTAGCGGGAGGAGATCGATACAATGAGCAGTTCTTC
cdr3_aa: CASSRTLGAQGLAGGDRYNEQFF

d_call: NA
j_call: TRBJ1-1
v_call: TRBV4-1
cdr3_length: 12
clone_size: NA
cdr3_nt: TGCGCCAGCAGCCAAGTTAACACGGCGGCTTTCTTT
cdr3_aa: CASSQVNTAAFF

d_call: NA
j_call: TRBJ2-5
v_call: TRBV2
cdr3_length: 15
clone_size: NA
cdr3_nt: TGTGCCAGCAGTGAAGTCGGGGCGGTCCAAGAGACCCAGTACTTC
cdr3_aa: CASSEVGAVQETQYF

d_call: NA
j_call: TRBJ2-3
v_call: TRBV25-1
cdr3_length: 13
clone_size: NA
cdr3_nt: TGTGCCAGCAGTGAATGGGGGCCAGATACGCAGTATTTT
cdr3_aa: CASSEWGPDTQYF

d_call: NA
j_call: TRBJ2-4
v_call: TRBV6-6
cdr3_length: 11
clone_size: few
cdr3_nt: TGTGCCAGCAGTTCGACAAACATTCAGTACTTC
cdr3_aa: CASSSTNIQYF

d_call: NA
j_call: TRBJ1-2
v_call: TRBV2
cdr3_length: 13
clone_size: NA
cdr3_nt: TGTGCCAGCAGTGCCGGGACGTACTATGGCTACACCTTC
cdr3_aa: CASSAGTYYGYTF

d_call: NA
j_call: TRBJ2-2
v_call: TRBV7-9
cdr3_length: 12
clone_size: NA
cdr3_nt: TGTGCCAGCAGCCCCCGGATCGGGGAGCTGTTTTTT
cdr3_aa: CASSPRIGELFF

d_call: NA
j_call: TRBJ2-7
v_call: TRBV7-9
cdr3_length: 13
clone_size: NA
cdr3_nt: TGTGCCAGCAGCCAGAAGGGCACTTGGGAGCAGTACTTC
cdr3_aa: CASSQKGTWEQYF

d_call: TRBD2
j_call: TRBJ2-3
v_call: TRBV19
cdr3_length: 14
clone_size: NA
cdr3_nt: TGTGCCAGTAGACGGCGGGAGAGGGAAGATACGCAGTATTTT
cdr3_aa: CASRRREREDTQYF

d_call: NA
j_call: TRBJ1-5
v_call: TRBV28
cdr3_length: 16
clone_size: NA
cdr3_nt: TGTGCCAGCAGTTTGTTACAGACATATAGCAATCAGCCCCAGCATTTT
cdr3_aa: CASSLLQTYSNQPQHF

d_call: NA
j_call: TRBJ1-2
v_call: TRBV6-2/TRBV6-3
cdr3_length: 14
clone_size: many
cdr3_nt: TGTGCCAGCAGGACGGAGCGGACGGCTTATGGCTACACCTTC
cdr3_aa: CASRTERTAYGYTF

d_call: NA
j_call: TRBJ2-5
v_call: TRBV7-9
cdr3_length: 14
clone_size: NA
cdr3_nt: TGTGCCAGCAGCAGGAGGGGTTCGCAAGAGACCCAGTACTTC
cdr3_aa: CASSRRGSQETQYF

d_call: NA
j_call: TRBJ2-7
v_call: TRBV7-6
cdr3_length: 16
clone_size: few
cdr3_nt: TGTGCCAGCAGCCCGTTGGGGGGCACCGTCGGGATCGAGCAGTACTTC
cdr3_aa: CASSPLGGTVGIEQYF

d_call: NA
j_call: TRBJ2-1
v_call: TRBV4-1
cdr3_length: 12
clone_size: NA
cdr3_nt: TGCGCCAGCAGTCCTATTGCAGGTGAGCAGTTCTTC
cdr3_aa: CASSPIAGEQFF

d_call: TRBD1
j_call: TRBJ1-3
v_call: TRBV20-1
cdr3_length: 14
clone_size: NA
cdr3_nt: TGCAGTGCTGGGGACAGACGCTCTGGAAACACCATATATTTT
cdr3_aa: CSAGDRRSGNTIYF